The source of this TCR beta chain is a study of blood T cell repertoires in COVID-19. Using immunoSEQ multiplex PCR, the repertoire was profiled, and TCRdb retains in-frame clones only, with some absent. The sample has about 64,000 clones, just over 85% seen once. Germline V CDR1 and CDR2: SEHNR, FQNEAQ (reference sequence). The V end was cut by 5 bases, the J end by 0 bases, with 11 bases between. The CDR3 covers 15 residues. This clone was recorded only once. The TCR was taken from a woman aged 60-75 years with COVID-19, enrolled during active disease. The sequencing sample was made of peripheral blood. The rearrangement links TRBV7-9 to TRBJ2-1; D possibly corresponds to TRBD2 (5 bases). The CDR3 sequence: CASSLTGNSYNEQFF. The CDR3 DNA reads TGTGCCAGCAGCCTCACCGGGAACTCCTACAATGAGCAGTTCTTC.